This is a list of T cell receptor beta chains from one sample in a study of blood T cell repertoires in COVID-19. Some clones are missing from TCRdb's copy, which holds only in-frame ones; the method was immunoSEQ multiplex PCR. The sample yields about 220,000 clones, 80% seen once. Sequenced input: peripheral blood. All receptors come from a human donor in a cohort sampled during active COVID-19. CDR3s include the opening cysteine and the closing phenylalanine or tryptophan.

V,CDR3
TRBV4-1,CASSQEENSPLHF
TRBV5-5,CASSQTSGRAYEQYF
TRBV24-1,CATSERDIMNTEAFF
TRBV6-2/TRBV6-3,CASSSQGGVYGYTF
TRBV20-1,CSPYTNSPLHF
TRBV2,CASNRQYSGANVLTF
TRBV5-1,CASSDVPGLTSAGELFF
TRBV13,CASSLERQNYEQYF
TRBV4-3,CASSQDALNYGYTF
TRBV3-1/TRBV3-2,CASSPTLLAGVGEQFF
TRBV7-8,CASSTGTVMRETQYF
TRBV28,CAGQAGGKGYTF
TRBV29-1,CSVFDFRDSEAFF
TRBV5-1,CASSGGTGHQSGYTF
TRBV9,CASSVTGGGHGTDTQYF
TRBV3-1/TRBV3-2,CASSQAPGQPQHF
TRBV6-5,CASSYGRGSGINEQYF
TRBV5-1,CASSLGAQLETQYF
TRBV19,CASSTDGASGNTIYF
TRBV3-1/TRBV3-2,CASSQEGQLPLHF
TRBV10-3,CAISGQPNQPQHF
TRBV28,CASSPGDRDVYNEQFF
TRBV19,CASTSLAGDEQYF
TRBV30,CAWSLGGEGQPQHF
TRBV6-4,CASSEGIDSRLNTGELFF
TRBV5-4,CASSGGGARQFF
TRBV18,CASSPSGTGGYTGELFF
TRBV30,CAWSPHGNSPLHF
TRBV19,CASSPRTAPLYNEQFF
TRBV28,CASSLRAAYGYTF
TRBV6-5,CASSYISGNEQYF
TRBV12-3/TRBV12-4,CASSPGVVDEESF
TRBV19,CASSTGTPQPYEQYF
TRBV7-2,CASSLRQGNTEAFF
TRBV9,CASSDSRDTEAFF
TRBV4-3,CASSQEQGANTGELFF
TRBV3-1/TRBV3-2,CASSQPTGQGKETQYF
TRBV5-1,CASSFGQGVSDEQYF
TRBV6-5,CASSDSRYQPQHF
TRBV11-2,CASAPSEGSSYEQYF
TRBV13,CASSRGLAYNEQFF
TRBV5-1,CASSSNGGDEGYTF
TRBV5-1,CASSSGQGYEQYF
TRBV11-2,CASSRQDFRNEQFF
TRBV9,CASSVASYNEQFF
TRBV18,CASSPSTSANEQFF
TRBV19,CASSTPGGTRSNEQFF
TRBV6-2/TRBV6-3,CASSSSLTSGNEQFF
TRBV28,CASSPSGQDSYNEQFF
TRBV6-2/TRBV6-3,CASSYSAEGQGAHEQFF
TRBV19,CASSIGQGNEQFF
TRBV7-3,CASSLDWTETYEQYF
TRBV10-3,CAIGTGQDQPQHF
TRBV5-1,CASSYAGNTEAFF